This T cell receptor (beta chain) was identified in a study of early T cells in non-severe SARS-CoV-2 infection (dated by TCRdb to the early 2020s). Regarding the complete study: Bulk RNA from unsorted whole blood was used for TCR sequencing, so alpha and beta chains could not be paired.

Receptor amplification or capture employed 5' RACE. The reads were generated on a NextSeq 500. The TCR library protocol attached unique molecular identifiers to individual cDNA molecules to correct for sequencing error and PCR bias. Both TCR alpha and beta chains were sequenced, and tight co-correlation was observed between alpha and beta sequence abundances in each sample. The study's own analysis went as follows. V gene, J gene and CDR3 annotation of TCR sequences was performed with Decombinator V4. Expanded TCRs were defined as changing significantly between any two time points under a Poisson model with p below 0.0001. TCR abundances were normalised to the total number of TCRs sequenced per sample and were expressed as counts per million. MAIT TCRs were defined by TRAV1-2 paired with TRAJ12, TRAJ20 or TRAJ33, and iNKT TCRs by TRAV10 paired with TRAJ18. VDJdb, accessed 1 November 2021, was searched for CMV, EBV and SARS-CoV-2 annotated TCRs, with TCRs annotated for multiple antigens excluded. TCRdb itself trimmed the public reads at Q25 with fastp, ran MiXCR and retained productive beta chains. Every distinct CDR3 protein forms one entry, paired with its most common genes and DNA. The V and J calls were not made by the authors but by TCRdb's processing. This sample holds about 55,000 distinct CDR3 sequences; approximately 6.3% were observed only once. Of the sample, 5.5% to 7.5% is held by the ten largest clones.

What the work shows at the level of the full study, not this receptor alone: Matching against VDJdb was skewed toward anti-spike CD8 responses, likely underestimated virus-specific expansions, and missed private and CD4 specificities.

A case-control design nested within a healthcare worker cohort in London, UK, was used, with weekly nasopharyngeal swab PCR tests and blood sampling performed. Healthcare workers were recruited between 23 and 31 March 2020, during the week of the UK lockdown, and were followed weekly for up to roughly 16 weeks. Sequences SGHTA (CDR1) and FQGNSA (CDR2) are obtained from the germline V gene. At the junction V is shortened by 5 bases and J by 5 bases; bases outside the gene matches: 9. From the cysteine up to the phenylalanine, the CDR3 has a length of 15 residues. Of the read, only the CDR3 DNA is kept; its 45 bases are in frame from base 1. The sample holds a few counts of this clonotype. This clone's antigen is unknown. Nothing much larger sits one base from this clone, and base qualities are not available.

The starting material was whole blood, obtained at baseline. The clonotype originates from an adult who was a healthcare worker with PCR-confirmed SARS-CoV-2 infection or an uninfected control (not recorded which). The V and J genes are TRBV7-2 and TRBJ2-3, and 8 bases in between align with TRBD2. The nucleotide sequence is TGTGCCAGCAGCACACAATCCGGGGGGGTAGATACGCAGTATTTT. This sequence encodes CASSTQSGGVDTQYF. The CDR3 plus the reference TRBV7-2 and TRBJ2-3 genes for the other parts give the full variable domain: GAGVSQSPSNKVTEKGKDVELRCDPISGHTALYWYRQSLGQGLEFLIYFQGNSAPDKSGLPSDRFSAERTGGSVSTLTIQRTQQEDSAVYLCASSTQSGGVDTQYFGPGTRLTVL.